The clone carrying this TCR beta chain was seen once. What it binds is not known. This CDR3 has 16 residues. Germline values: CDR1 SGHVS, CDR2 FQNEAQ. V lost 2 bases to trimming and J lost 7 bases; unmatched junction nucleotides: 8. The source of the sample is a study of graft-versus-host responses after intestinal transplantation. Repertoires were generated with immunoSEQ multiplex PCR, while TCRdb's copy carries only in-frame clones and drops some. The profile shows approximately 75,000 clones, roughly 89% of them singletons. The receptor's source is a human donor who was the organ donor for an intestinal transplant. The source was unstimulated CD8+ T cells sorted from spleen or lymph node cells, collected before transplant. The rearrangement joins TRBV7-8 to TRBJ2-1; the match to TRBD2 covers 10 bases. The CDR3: CASSLSERGGVNEQFF. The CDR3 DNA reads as TGTGCCAGCAGCTTAAGCGAGCGGGGGGGCGTGAATGAGCAGTTCTTC.